The T cell receptor (beta chain) under discussion was sequenced for a study of blood T cell repertoires in COVID-19. Study information: The analysed material was cDNA or gDNA that came from T cells, B-cell-depleted T cells, or PBMCs.

Original processing methods: Amplification of reference gene primers was used by the study to estimate nucleated cell counts. The assay was immunoSEQ multiplex PCR, and TCRdb's table has in-frame clones only and misses some. V and J calls and clone size are as listed in that table; D and trimming were resolved from the DNA. The table lists 200,000 to 300,000 clones, roughly nine tenths of them singletons. This CDR3 region has 15 residues. The germline V gene encodes CDR1 MRHNA and CDR2 SNTAGT. The junction had 10 bases not matched to a gene; V was cut back by 7 bases and J by 9 bases. The chain recombines TRBV6-4 with TRBJ2-1, with 12 bases lining up with TRBD2. What was sequenced was peripheral blood. This receptor was identified in a man between 60 and 75 years old with acute or convalescent COVID-19. CDR3 region: CASTRTSGTFSEQFF. In DNA form, the CDR3 reads TGTGCCAGCACCCGGACTAGCGGGACCTTTTCTGAGCAGTTCTTC.